Each of the 18 T cell receptor beta chains below was sequenced from the same sample in a study of blood T cell repertoires in COVID-19. TCRdb's table, derived via immunoSEQ multiplex PCR, lists solely in-frame clones and lacks some. This repertoire shows hundreds of thousands of clones, around 86% found once; its top ten account for under 1.5%. Sequencing was carried out using peripheral blood. The origin of the receptors is a woman aged 25 to 39 with active or convalescent COVID-19.

V and J are TRBV10-3 and TRBJ1-4; 7 positions match TRBD1. The CDR3 is made up of 15 amino acids. The V gene's germline CDR1 is ENHRY and CDR2 SYGVKD. V shed 10 bases, J shed 6 bases, and the junction held 14 bases outside the gene matches. DNA of the CDR3: TGTGCCACCTCCCCCTCCGTGGGGACAGATGAAAAACTGTTTTTT. Its translation is CATSPSVGTDEKLFF.

This clone has only a few counts. The gene calls are TRBV6-6 and TRBJ2-7; 7 bases are a match to TRBD2. This CDR3 is 14 amino acids long. Germline V gives CDR1 MNHNY, CDR2 SVGAGI (reference sequence). The trim removed 6 bases at V and 2 bases at J, leaving 7 bases unmatched. DNA of the CDR3: TGTGCCAGCAGGAATAGCGGGTCAACCTACGAGCAGTACTTC. Protein: CASRNSGSTYEQYF.

V and J are TRBV5-1 and TRBJ1-5; the D is unclear. CDR3 size: 13 residues. The V and J ends lost 5 bases and 4 bases respectively, with 10 bases between them. Germline CDR1 is SGHRS and CDR2 is YFSETQ. The CDR3, as DNA: TGCGCCAGCAGAGCGGGCAGTAATCAGCCCCAGCATTTT. It specifies CASRAGSNQPQHF. The full variable domain, in which reference TRBV5-1 and TRBJ1-5 provide the parts outside the CDR3, is KAGVTQTPRYLIKTRGQQVTLSCSPISGHRSVSWYQQTPGQGLQFLFEYFSETQRNKGNFPGRFSGRQFSNSRSEMNVSTLELGDSALYLCASRAGSNQPQHFGDGTRLSIL.

The chain combines TRBV27 with TRBJ2-2, with TRBD2 as a possible D gene (6 bases). The length of the CDR3 is 16 residues. Per the germline V gene, CDR1 is MNHEY and CDR2 is SMNVEV (reference sequence). V lost 1 base and J lost 2, with 11 bases in between. CDR3 DNA: TGTGCCAGCAGTTTATGGTCGCGGGGAAACACCGGGGAGCTGTTTTTT. Encoded protein: CASSLWSRGNTGELFF.

The genes are TRBV18 and TRBJ1-1; D ambiguous. The germline V gene encodes CDR1 KGHSH and CDR2 LQKENI. This CDR3 spans 11 amino acids. Trimming shortened V by 6 bases and J by 4 bases, and 6 bases separated the two germline ends. The CDR3 loop reads CASSHGTEAFF. CDR3 nucleotide sequence: TGTGCCAGCTCGCACGGCACTGAAGCTTTCTTT.

J is TRBJ1-1 and V is TRBV5-1; no reliable D call. The V gene lost 1 base and the J gene lost 3 bases, with 10 bases spanning the gap. Germline CDR1 and CDR2: SGHRS and YFSETQ. The CDR3 has 14 amino acids. CDR3 amino acids: CASSLYGWDTEAFF. The DNA for the CDR3 is TGCGCCAGCAGCTTGTACGGGTGGGACACTGAAGCTTTCTTT.

This clone was recorded once. The CDR3 region is CASSFGGLAGSEQYF. The DNA for the CDR3 is TGTGCCAGCAGCTTCGGAGGACTAGCGGGATCCGAGCAGTACTTC. V gene TRBV5-4 combines with J gene TRBJ2-7, with TRBD2 identical over 12 bases. The V segment lost 2 bases and the J segment 6 bases; nucleotides outside the gene matches: 6. CDR3 length equals 15 residues. Germline values: CDR1 SGHNT, CDR2 YYREEE (reference sequence).

V gene TRBV24-1 combines with J gene TRBJ2-1; the D gene is possibly TRBD2 (5 bases). In germline, CDR1 is KGHDR, CDR2 SFDVKD. The CDR3 is made up of 14 amino acids. The V end lost 4 bases, the J end lost 5 bases, and 11 bases lay between the germline ends. The CDR3, as DNA: TGTGCCACCAGTGACGGACTGCTGAACAATGAGCAGTTCTTC. Amino acid sequence: CATSDGLLNNEQFF.

A single count supports this clone. The rearrangement uses TRBV7-2 and TRBJ2-7, with D possibly matching TRBD1 (6 bases). The CDR3 consists of 13 residues. V was shortened by 5 bases and J by 3 bases, with 11 bases between the two germline ends. The germline V gene has CDR1 SGHTA and CDR2 FQGNSA. In nucleotides, the CDR3 is TGTGCCAGCAGCCTTAGGACAGACTACGAGCAGTACTTC. Its protein product is CASSLRTDYEQYF. Together with reference TRBV7-2 and TRBJ2-7, the CDR3 gives the full variable domain: GAGVSQSPSNKVTEKGKDVELRCDPISGHTALYWYRQSLGQGLEFLIYFQGNSAPDKSGLPSDRFSAERTGGSVSTLTIQRTQQEDSAVYLCASSLRTDYEQYFGPGTRLTVT.

The V and J genes are TRBV5-5 and TRBJ1-1, with TRBD1 matching over 7 bases. CDR3 length equals 15 residues. Germline-derived CDR1 and CDR2 are SGHKS and YYEKEE (reference sequence). The junction had 5 bases not matched to a gene; V was cut back by 0 bases and J by 3 bases. The CDR3 region is CASSLEGQSDTEAFF. The CDR3 nucleotides are TGTGCCAGCAGCTTGGAGGGACAGTCGGACACTGAAGCTTTCTTT.

The rearrangement links TRBV7-9 to TRBJ2-5, with TRBD1 identical over 7 bases. With 0 bases clipped from V and 0 bases from J, the junction kept 4 bases outside the gene matches. CDR1 and CDR2 from the germline V gene are SEHNR and FQNEAQ (reference sequence). This CDR3 has 16 amino acids. CDR3: CASSLAGGLDQETQYF. CDR3 DNA sequence: TGTGCCAGCAGCTTAGCAGGGGGCCTGGACCAAGAGACCCAGTACTTC.

CDR3 coding DNA: TGTGCCAGTTCCGGGGTCGAGAGTGTTTCGGAAAAACTGTTTTTT. Protein product: CASSGVESVSEKLFF. This chain links TRBV19 with TRBJ1-4; D is ambiguous. The CDR3 runs 15 residues. V lost 8 bases and J 8 bases, leaving 21 bases between the germline ends. Looked up from germline, CDR1 is LNHDA and CDR2 is SQIVND (reference sequence). Full variable domain (rest looked up from reference TRBV19 and TRBJ1-4): DGGITQSPKYLFRKEGQNVTLSCEQNLNHDAMYWYRQDPGQGLRLIYYSQIVNDFQKGDIAEGYSVSREKKESFPLTVTSAQKNPTAFYLCASSGVESVSEKLFFGSGTQLSVL.

This clone is a singleton in its sample. The chain links TRBV5-4 to TRBJ2-3, with TRBD2 matching 16 bases. Germline assignment: CDR1 SGHNT and CDR2 YYREEE (reference sequence). The CDR3 has 20 amino acids. V lost 4 bases, J lost 1 base, and 12 bases stayed unmatched. CDR3 sequence: CASSKTGLAGGPWGTDTQYF. The DNA of the CDR3 is TGTGCCAGCAGCAAAACGGGACTAGCGGGAGGGCCATGGGGCACAGATACGCAGTATTTT.

This clone occurred once. The V call is TRBV19, the J call TRBJ1-6, with TRBD1 as a possible D gene (5 bases). Germline-derived CDR1 and CDR2 are LNHDA and SQIVND (reference sequence). The CDR3 is made up of 14 amino acids. V was trimmed by 7 bases and J by 10 bases, leaving 17 bases between them. The CDR3 DNA reads as TGTGCCAGTACCTATACGGGGGGTAGATCACCCCTCCACTTT. Protein: CASTYTGGRSPLHF.

The chain carries TRBV9 and TRBJ2-1, with 10 bases fitting TRBD2. Germline values: CDR1 SGDLS, CDR2 YYNGEE. J was trimmed by 9 bases and V by 0 bases; bases with no gene match: 12. The CDR3 totals 17 residues. Here the CDR3 reads CASSVETSGSYGSEQFF. CDR3 DNA sequence: TGTGCCAGCAGCGTAGAGACTAGCGGGTCCTACGGTAGTGAGCAGTTCTTC.

The chain is built from TRBV24-1 and TRBJ2-1; 7 bases fit TRBD2. Losses at the gene ends were 3 bases for V and 7 bases for J; bases not matched to a gene: 11. The CDR3 consists of 16 residues. Germline CDR1 and CDR2: KGHDR and SFDVKD. CDR3 sequence reads: CATSDTTSAQLNEQFF. The CDR3 DNA reads as TGTGCCACCAGTGATACAACTAGCGCGCAACTGAATGAGCAGTTCTTC.

This chain uses TRBV30 with TRBJ1-2; perhaps TRBD1 as D (6 bases). The CDR3 extends over 12 amino acids. Germline CDR1 GTSNPN, CDR2 SVGIG (reference sequence). The V end lost 3 bases, the J end lost 5 bases, and 10 bases lay between the germline ends. The chain's CDR3 is CAWRLGGYGYTF. The CDR3 DNA reads as TGTGCCTGGAGGTTAGGGGGATATGGCTACACCTTC. Together with reference TRBV30 and TRBJ1-2, the CDR3 gives the full variable domain: SQTIHQWPATLVQPVGSPLSLECTVEGTSNPNLYWYRQAAGRGLQLLFYSVGIGQISSEVPQNLSASRPQDRQFILSSKKLLLSDSGFYLCAWRLGGYGYTFGSGTRLTVV.

This rearrangement joins TRBV2 to TRBJ2-5; 10 bases are shared with TRBD1. Germline V gene data show CDR1 as SNHLY and CDR2 as FYNNEI. The CDR3 contains 14 residues. With 7 bases clipped from V and 5 bases from J, the junction kept 7 bases outside the gene matches. This CDR3 reads CASNRDRGRETQYF. DNA for the CDR3: TGTGCCAGCAATAGAGACAGGGGGCGGGAGACCCAGTACTTC.